Listed here are 13 T cell receptor beta chains from one sample, sequenced in a study of T cell changes during pregnancy in multiple sclerosis. Method: immunoSEQ multiplex PCR; TCRdb's copy keeps in-frame clones and lacks some. This table holds more than 35,000 clones, just over 90% found once. The sequenced sample was CD4+ T cells from peripheral blood mononuclear cells, obtained in the third trimester of pregnancy. Receptors were obtained from a female donor in good health, enrolled as a control in a pregnancy study.

The CDR3 protein is CASTPGLAANTGELFF. The CDR3 DNA is TGTGCCAGCACCCCGGGACTAGCGGCCAACACCGGGGAGCTGTTTTTT. The chain employs TRBV5-4 and TRBJ2-2, with 11 bases that match TRBD2. The junction had 6 bases not matched to a gene; V was cut back by 6 bases and J by 2 bases. This CDR3 comprises 16 residues. Germline lookup yields CDR1 SGHNT and CDR2 YYREEE (reference sequence).

Only one count was recorded for this clone. The chain uses TRBV7-6 and TRBJ1-1; 9 bases fit TRBD1. The CDR3 is 17 residues long. V lost 5 bases, J lost 3 bases, and 13 bases stayed unmatched. Germline V gene lookup returns CDR1 SGHVS and CDR2 FNYEAQ. The CDR3, as DNA: TGTGCCAGCAGCCCCCAAGGACAGGGGAGGGGGGACACTGAAGCTTTCTTT. Residues: CASSPQGQGRGDTEAFF.

The rearrangement links TRBV7-9 to TRBJ1-1; unclear D gene. V was cut by 1 base and J by 7 bases, with 7 bases left in between. This CDR3 region has 12 residues. Germline loops: CDR1 SEHNR, CDR2 FQNEAQ (reference sequence). The CDR3 region has the DNA TGTGCCAGCAGCTTAGGAGGTGGTGAAGCTTTCTTT. It specifies CASSLGGGEAFF.

V and J are TRBV6-6 and TRBJ1-1, with D tentatively TRBD1 (5 bases). The germline V and J ends were trimmed by 5 bases and 3 bases, with 13 bases remaining between them. In germline, CDR1 is MNHNY, CDR2 SVGAGI (reference sequence). There are 14 residues in the CDR3. CDR3 DNA sequence: TGTGCCAGCAGTCGGAGGGGAGACTACACTGAAGCTTTCTTT. It yields the protein CASSRRGDYTEAFF.

V gene TRBV7-9 combines with J gene TRBJ2-2, with D possibly TRBD1 on 6 matching bases. The V end was cut by 11 bases, the J end by 1 base, with 23 bases between. CDR3 length equals 17 residues. The germline gives CDR1 SEHNR, CDR2 FQNEAQ (reference sequence). The CDR3 DNA reads as TGTGCCGGTAACAGGGATCCCTTTTTGAGGAACACCGGGGAGCTGTTTTTT. This gives the protein CAGNRDPFLRNTGELFF.

The rearrangement joins TRBV6-5 to TRBJ1-2; unclear D gene. V was pared by 0 bases and J by 7 bases, with 12 bases between. Germline V gene lookup returns CDR1 MNHEY and CDR2 SVGAGI. This CDR3 is 14 amino acids long. Here the CDR3 reads CASSYSQDYRGYTF. In DNA, the CDR3 is TGTGCCAGCAGTTACTCTCAGGATTATCGTGGCTACACCTTC.

The rearrangement uses TRBV28 and TRBJ2-7; D may be TRBD2 (5 bases). Germline-derived CDR1 and CDR2 are MDHEN and SYDVKM. The CDR3 is 13 amino acids. The V and J ends lost 1 base and 4 bases respectively, with 8 bases between them. The CDR3 sequence is CASSLYPGYEQYF. DNA for the CDR3: TGTGCCAGCAGTTTATACCCGGGGTACGAGCAGTACTTC.

This chain links TRBV9 with TRBJ2-2; TRBD1 is a possible D gene (7 bases). Germline V gene lookup returns CDR1 SGDLS and CDR2 YYNGEE. The CDR3 is made up of 14 amino acids. V was trimmed by 4 bases and J by 7 bases, leaving 14 bases between them. The chain's CDR3 is CASSRRGVSGELFF. The DNA of the CDR3 is TGTGCCAGCAGCCGCAGGGGGGTAAGCGGGGAGCTGTTTTTT.

In this sample, this clone turned up once. The chain has TRBV10-3 and TRBJ1-2, with 7 bases fitting TRBD1. J was trimmed by 3 bases and V by 6 bases; bases with no gene match: 4. Per the germline V gene, CDR1 is ENHRY and CDR2 is SYGVKD. The CDR3 has 13 residues. The CDR3 DNA follows: TGTGCCATCAGATCCGGGACAGACTATGGCTACACCTTC. Protein: CAIRSGTDYGYTF.

The rearrangement uses TRBV11-2 and TRBJ2-5, with unresolved D. The germline CDR1 and CDR2 sequences are SGHAT and FQNNGV. Trimming removed 4 bases at V and 4 bases at J, with 7 bases between. The CDR3 has 12 amino acids. CDR3 nucleotide sequence: TGTGCCAGCAGCTCGGTTGGAGAGACCCAGTACTTC. Translating it yields CASSSVGETQYF.

In this sample, this clone turned up a few times. The V gene is TRBV27, the J gene TRBJ2-6; D is possibly TRBD1 (6 bases). There are 17 residues in the CDR3. V lost 2 bases and J lost 3, with 14 bases in between. The germline gives CDR1 MNHEY, CDR2 SMNVEV (reference sequence). CDR3 sequence reads: CASSLARGRGGANVLTF. The CDR3 DNA sequence: TGTGCCAGCAGTTTAGCCAGGGGTAGGGGTGGGGCCAACGTCCTGACTTTC. The whole variable domain, remainder taken from reference TRBV27 and TRBJ2-6, is EAQVTQNPRYLITVTGKKLTVTCSQNMNHEYMSWYRQDPGLGLRQIYYSMNVEVTDKGDVPEGYKVSRKEKRNFPLILESPSPNQTSLYFCASSLARGRGGANVLTFGAGSRLTVL.

The rearrangement links TRBV25-1 to TRBJ1-1; 7 nucleotides agree with TRBD1. The CDR3 has 14 residues. J was trimmed by 4 bases and V by 5 bases; bases with no gene match: 7. In germline, CDR1 is MGHDK, CDR2 SYGVNS. The CDR3 spells CASSILQGSTEAFF. The DNA for the CDR3 is TGTGCCAGCAGTATTCTACAGGGGTCCACTGAAGCTTTCTTT.

V is TRBV19 and J is TRBJ1-5; possible D gene TRBD1, 6 bases. Deletions cut 3 bases from V and 1 base from J, with 10 bases between. Per germline, CDR1 LNHDA and CDR2 SQIVND (reference sequence). This CDR3 is 15 amino acids long. For the CDR3, the DNA is TGTGCCAGTAGTATCACAGGGACCAGCAATCAGCCCCAGCATTTT. This encodes CASSITGTSNQPQHF.